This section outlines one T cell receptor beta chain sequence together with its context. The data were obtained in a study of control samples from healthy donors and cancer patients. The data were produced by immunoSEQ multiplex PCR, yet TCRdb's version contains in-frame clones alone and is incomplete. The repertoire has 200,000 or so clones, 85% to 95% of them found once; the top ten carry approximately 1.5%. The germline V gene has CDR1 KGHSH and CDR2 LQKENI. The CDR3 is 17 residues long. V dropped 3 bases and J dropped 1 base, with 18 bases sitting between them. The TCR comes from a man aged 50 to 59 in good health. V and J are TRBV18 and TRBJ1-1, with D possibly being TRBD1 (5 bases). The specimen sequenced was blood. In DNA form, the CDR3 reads TGTGCCAGCTCACCCGGTACTGGGGGGTCGAAGAACACTGAAGCTTTCTTT. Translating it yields CASSPGTGGSKNTEAFF.